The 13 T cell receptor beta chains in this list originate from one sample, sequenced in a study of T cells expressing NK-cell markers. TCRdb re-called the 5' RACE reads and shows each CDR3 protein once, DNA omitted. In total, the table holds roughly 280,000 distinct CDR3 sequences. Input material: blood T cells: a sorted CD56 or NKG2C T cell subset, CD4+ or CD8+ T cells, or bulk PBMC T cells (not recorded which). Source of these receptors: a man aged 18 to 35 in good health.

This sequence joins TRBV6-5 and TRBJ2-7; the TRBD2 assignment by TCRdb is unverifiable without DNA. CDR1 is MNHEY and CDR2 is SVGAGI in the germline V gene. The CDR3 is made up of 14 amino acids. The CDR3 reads CASRLAGGLYEQYF.

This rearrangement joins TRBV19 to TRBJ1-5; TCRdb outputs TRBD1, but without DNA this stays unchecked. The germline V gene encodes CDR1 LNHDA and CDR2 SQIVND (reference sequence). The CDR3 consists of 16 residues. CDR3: CASSPRTGFGKLPQHF.

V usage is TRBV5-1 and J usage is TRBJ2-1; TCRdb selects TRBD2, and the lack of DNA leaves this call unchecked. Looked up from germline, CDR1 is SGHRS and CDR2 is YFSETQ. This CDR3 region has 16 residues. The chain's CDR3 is CASRASGTFSYNEQFF.

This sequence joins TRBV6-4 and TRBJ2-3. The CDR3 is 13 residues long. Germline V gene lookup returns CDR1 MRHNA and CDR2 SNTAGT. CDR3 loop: CASSGRLADTQYF.

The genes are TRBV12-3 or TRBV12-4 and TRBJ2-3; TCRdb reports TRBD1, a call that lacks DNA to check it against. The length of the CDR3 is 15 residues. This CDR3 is CASSFTRAITDTQYF.

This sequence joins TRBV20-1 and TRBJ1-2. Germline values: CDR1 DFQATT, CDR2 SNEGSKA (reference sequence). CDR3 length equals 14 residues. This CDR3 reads CSASGSSQNYGYTF.

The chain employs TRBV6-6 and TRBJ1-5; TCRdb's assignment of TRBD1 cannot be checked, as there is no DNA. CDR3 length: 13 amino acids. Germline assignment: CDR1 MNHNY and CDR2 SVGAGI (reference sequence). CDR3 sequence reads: CASDRTTEQPQHF.

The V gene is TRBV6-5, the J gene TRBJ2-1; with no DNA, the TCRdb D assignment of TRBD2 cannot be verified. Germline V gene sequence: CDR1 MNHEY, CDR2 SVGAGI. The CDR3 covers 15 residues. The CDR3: CASSYSSVLSDEQFF.

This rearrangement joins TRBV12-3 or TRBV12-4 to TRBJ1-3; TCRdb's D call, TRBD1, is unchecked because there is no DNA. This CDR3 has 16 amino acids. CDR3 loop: CASSPRRVSSGNTIYF.

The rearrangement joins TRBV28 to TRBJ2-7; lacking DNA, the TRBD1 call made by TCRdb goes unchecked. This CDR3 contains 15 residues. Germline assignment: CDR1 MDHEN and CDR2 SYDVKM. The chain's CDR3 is CASSSSGANVDEQYF.

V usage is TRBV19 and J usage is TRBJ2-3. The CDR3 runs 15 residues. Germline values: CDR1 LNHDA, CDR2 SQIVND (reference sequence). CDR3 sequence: CASSTQQSRTDTQYF.

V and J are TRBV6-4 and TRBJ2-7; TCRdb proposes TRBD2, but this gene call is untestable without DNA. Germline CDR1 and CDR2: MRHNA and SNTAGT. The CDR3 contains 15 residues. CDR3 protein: CASSDQAGGPYEQYF.

CDR3 sequence reads: CASSDILEGGQFF. The chain couples TRBV27 to TRBJ2-1; TCRdb's D gene call, TRBD2, goes unchecked for lack of DNA. Per the germline V gene, CDR1 is MNHEY and CDR2 is SMNVEV (reference sequence). The CDR3 is 13 residues long.